This record looks at one T cell receptor beta chain sequence and its context. This CDR3 is 16 amino acids long. The ends lost 4 bases at V and 0 bases at J; junction bases unmatched: 8. In germline, CDR1 is LNHDA, CDR2 SQIVND (reference sequence). The sample belongs to a study of T cell repertoires in cytomegalovirus infection. A single record per CDR3 protein comes from TCRdb applying MiXCR to the reads. Of some 680,000 distinct CDR3 sequences in the sample, 35% to 45% are singletons; the top ten hold around 3%. Sequencing input: PBMCs. The chain uses TRBV19 and TRBJ2-7, with TRBD1 identical over 8 bases. The origin of this receptor is a human donor in good health (CMV status not recorded). Some clones in this sample may be carry-over from other donors' samples. CDR3 sequence: CASSSPGTGYSYEQYF. In nucleotides, the CDR3 is TGTGCCAGTAGTAGCCCCGGGACAGGCTACTCCTACGAGCAGTACTTC.